This TCR beta chain is drawn from a study of cytomegalovirus exposure and HLA in healthy donors. Study overall: The early release's HLA-typed donors yielded approximately 82 million unique TCRs. Overall study findings and caveats: A previous analysis found most TCR beta V segments productive roughly 87% or roughly 30% of the time. Association with HLA alleles at 0.05 false discovery rate was found for 15,000 to 20,000 TCR beta sequences in a later analysis.

The primer mix had 60 Vbeta and 13 Jbeta primers. The method was immunoSEQ multiplex PCR; TCRdb's version includes in-frame clones alone and lacks a portion of them. This sample yields approximately 220,000 clones, of which about four fifths are seen a single time; 2.9% belongs to the top ten. With respect to this clone: The target antigen is unknown.

V gave up 0 bases and J gave up 0 bases, with 9 bases separating them. The CDR3 extends over 17 amino acids. Germline CDR1 and CDR2: LGHNA and YNFKEQ. The donors were healthy bone marrow donors. This receptor was obtained from a man under 40 in good health and CMV-seronegative. The V gene is TRBV4-2, the J gene TRBJ1-6; D is uncertain. Sequencing was carried out using PBMCs. The DNA for the CDR3 is TGTGCCAGCAGCCAAGAGTCCGCGAGCTCCTATAATTCACCCCTCCACTTT. Residues: CASSQESASSYNSPLHF.